These 2 T cell receptor beta chains were all obtained from the same sample, sequenced in a study of cytomegalovirus exposure and HLA in healthy donors. The PCR used 60 Vbeta and 13 Jbeta primers. Generated by immunoSEQ multiplex PCR, the TCRdb table keeps only in-frame clones and is missing some. Here the sample spans around 200,000 clones, 80% being singletons. The sequenced material came from PBMCs. These receptors all stem from a boy aged 5 to 17 in good health and CMV-seronegative.

Worth noting for this clone: This CDR3 is also generated by other DNA sequences in the sample. The chain recombines TRBV28 with TRBJ2-7; a weak D match, TRBD1 (6 bases). This CDR3 region has 14 residues. Looked up from germline, CDR1 is MDHEN and CDR2 is SYDVKM. Between the trimmed V and J ends, which lost 0 bases and 3 bases, there was a span of 9 bases. The CDR3 region has the DNA TGTGCCAGCAGTTTATGGGACAGAAACTACGAGCAGTACTTC. Its protein product is CASSLWDRNYEQYF.

This chain uses TRBV6-1 with TRBJ2-7; TRBD1 might be the D (6 bases). Between the trimmed V and J ends, which lost 4 bases and 2 bases, there was a span of 6 bases. This CDR3 is built from 12 residues. CDR1 is MNHNS and CDR2 is SASEGT in the germline V gene. The CDR3 nucleotides are TGTGCCAGCAGTGGACAGGCCTACGAGCAGTACTTC. Protein: CASSGQAYEQYF.